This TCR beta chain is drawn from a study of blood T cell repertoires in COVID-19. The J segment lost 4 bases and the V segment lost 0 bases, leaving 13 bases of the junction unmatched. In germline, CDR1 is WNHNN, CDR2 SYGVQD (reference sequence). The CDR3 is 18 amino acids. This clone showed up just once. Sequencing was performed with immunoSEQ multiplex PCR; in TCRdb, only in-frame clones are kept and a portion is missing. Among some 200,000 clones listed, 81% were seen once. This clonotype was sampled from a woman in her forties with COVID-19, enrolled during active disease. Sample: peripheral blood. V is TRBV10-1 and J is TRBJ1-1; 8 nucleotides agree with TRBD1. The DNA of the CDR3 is TGCGCCAGCAGTGAGTCGATGGGAGGACAGGGCGAGGGCACTGAAGCTTTCTTT. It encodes CASSESMGGQGEGTEAFF.